Sequencing of this T cell receptor beta chain was carried out in a study of glioma-infiltrating T cells after dendritic cell vaccination. Germline CDR1 MNHEY, CDR2 SMNVEV (reference sequence). After removal of 5 bases from V and 12 bases from J, the junction contained 13 bases not matched to a gene. This CDR3 contains 13 residues. The protocol was immunoSEQ multiplex PCR, while the TCRdb copy is restricted to in-frame clones and leaves out a portion. The sample lists 65,000 to 90,000 clones; over 70% were seen once. The input for sequencing was blood, taken before dendritic cell vaccination. The sequence derives from a human donor with glioblastoma. This chain uses TRBV27 with TRBJ2-7; 7 bases agree with TRBD2. CDR3 in amino acids: CASSTTAGRVRYF. The CDR3 region has the DNA TGTGCCAGCAGTACCACGGCGGGGAGGGTAAGGTACTTC.